Listed below are T cell receptor beta chains from one sample, sequenced in a study of identical twins. TCRdb ran MiXCR on the 5' RACE reads and lists one entry per CDR3 protein. The profile covers some 600,000 distinct CDR3 sequences, with just over 7% appearing a single time and about 1.5% taken by the ten largest. These data are also associated with another study on yellow fever vaccine responses in identical twins.

Material for sequencing was PBMCs. Source of these receptors: a woman under 30 in good health. CDR3s include the opening cysteine and the closing phenylalanine or tryptophan. A D gene is named only where the DNA matches it firmly. The size field is filled for only some rows; it gives once, few, many or a size class.

V	size	J	D	CDR3	DNA
TRBV4-1	few	TRBJ2-2	TRBD2	CASSQSVLAGATGELFF	TGCGCCAGCAGCCAAAGCGTGCTAGCGGGGGCCACCGGGGAGCTGTTTTTT
TRBV20-1	-	TRBJ2-7	-	CSAPGGGTGYEQYF	TGCAGTGCTCCCGGCGGGGGCACGGGATACGAGCAGTACTTC
TRBV6-1	few	TRBJ1-1	TRBD1	CASSKDRGLNTEAFF	TGTGCCAGCAGTAAAGACAGGGGACTGAACACTGAAGCTTTCTTT
TRBV10-3	many	TRBJ2-3	-	CAISGGEGTDTQYF	TGTGCCATCAGTGGGGGTGAAGGCACAGATACGCAGTATTTT
TRBV24-1	few	TRBJ2-1	-	CATSDSGRPNVYNEQFF	TGTGCCACCAGTGATTCGGGCCGCCCCAACGTATACAATGAGCAGTTCTTC
TRBV20-1	-	TRBJ2-5	-	CSASVFGLAKGETQYF	TGCAGTGCTAGCGTCTTCGGGCTAGCTAAGGGAGAGACCCAGTACTTC
TRBV7-2	few	TRBJ2-3	-	CASTISRTGIRGVTRSDTQYF	TGTGCCAGCACCATATCGCGAACAGGGATCAGGGGGGTGACCCGCTCAGATACGCAGTATTTT
TRBV7-2	-	TRBJ2-3	-	CASSARPLADTQYF	TGTGCCAGCAGCGCCCGACCGTTGGCGGATACGCAGTATTTT
TRBV27	few	TRBJ1-4	TRBD1	CASTTTGGFNEKLFF	TGTGCCAGCACCACGACAGGGGGCTTTAATGAAAAACTGTTTTTT
TRBV29-1	few	TRBJ2-3	TRBD1	CSVTGQGARDTQYF	TGCAGCGTTACTGGGCAGGGGGCGCGAGATACGCAGTATTTT
TRBV29-1	many	TRBJ2-1	-	CSVEERRVLWGGNEQFF	TGCAGCGTTGAAGAGAGACGGGTGCTCTGGGGTGGCAATGAGCAGTTCTTC
TRBV4-2	-	TRBJ2-2	TRBD2	CASNPDLGLAGDGLRELFF	TGTGCCAGCAACCCTGATCTGGGACTAGCGGGGGACGGGTTGAGGGAGCTGTTTTTT
TRBV3-1	few	TRBJ1-1	-	CASSQGWRVNTEAFF	TGTGCCAGCAGCCAGGGGTGGCGGGTGAACACTGAAGCTTTCTTT
TRBV27	many	TRBJ1-2	TRBD1	CASSPRDRATYGYTF	TGTGCCAGCAGTCCTAGAGACAGGGCAACCTATGGCTACACCTTC
TRBV3-1	many	TRBJ2-1	-	CASSPLRSYNEQFF	TGTGCCAGCAGCCCCCTGAGGTCCTACAATGAGCAGTTCTTC
TRBV12-3/TRBV12-4	many	TRBJ2-3	-	CASSLGTATDTQYF	TGTGCCAGCAGCCTCGGGACGGCCACAGATACGCAGTATTTT
TRBV20-1	few	TRBJ2-2	TRBD2	CSADRVAGGPSTGELFF	TGCAGTGCGGACAGAGTAGCGGGGGGGCCTAGCACCGGGGAGCTGTTTTTT
TRBV12-3/TRBV12-4	many	TRBJ1-4	-	CASSQRTVPNEKLFF	TGTGCCAGCAGTCAAAGGACAGTACCTAATGAAAAACTGTTTTTT
TRBV5-1	few	TRBJ1-4	-	CASSLVGQHEKLFF	TGCGCCAGCAGCTTGGTGGGACAACATGAAAAACTGTTTTTT
TRBV12-3/TRBV12-4	-	TRBJ1-3	-	CASSLREMGNTIYF	TGTGCCAGCAGTTTGCGGGAGATGGGAAACACCATATATTTT
TRBV20-1	few	TRBJ1-1	TRBD1	CSARVGSGRGRNTEAFF	TGCAGTGCTAGAGTTGGGTCCGGCAGGGGGAGGAACACTGAAGCTTTCTTT
TRBV5-1	few	TRBJ2-3	TRBD1	CASSVSGGSTDTQYF	TGCGCCAGCAGCGTCTCAGGGGGCTCCACAGATACGCAGTATTTT
TRBV15	many	TRBJ1-2	-	CATSRSRDAFNHGYTF	TGTGCCACCAGCAGGAGTCGGGACGCCTTTAATCATGGCTACACCTTC
TRBV27	few	TRBJ2-7	-	CASIPRTNLRSSYEQYF	TGTGCCAGCATTCCTCGGACTAACCTTAGGAGCTCCTACGAGCAGTACTTC
TRBV5-1	many	TRBJ1-4	-	CASSFGLQNEKLFF	TGCGCCAGCAGCTTCGGTCTGCAAAATGAAAAACTGTTTTTT
TRBV20-1	many	TRBJ2-3	-	CSASRDYTQYF	TGCAGTGCTAGTAGGGACTATACGCAGTATTTT
TRBV7-9	many	TRBJ2-2	-	CASSLASGRTGELFF	TGTGCCAGCAGCTTAGCGTCGGGCCGAACAGGGGAGCTGTTTTTT
TRBV7-9	many	TRBJ2-7	TRBD1	CASSLGQGAPYEQYF	TGTGCCAGCAGCTTAGGTCAGGGGGCTCCCTACGAGCAGTACTTC